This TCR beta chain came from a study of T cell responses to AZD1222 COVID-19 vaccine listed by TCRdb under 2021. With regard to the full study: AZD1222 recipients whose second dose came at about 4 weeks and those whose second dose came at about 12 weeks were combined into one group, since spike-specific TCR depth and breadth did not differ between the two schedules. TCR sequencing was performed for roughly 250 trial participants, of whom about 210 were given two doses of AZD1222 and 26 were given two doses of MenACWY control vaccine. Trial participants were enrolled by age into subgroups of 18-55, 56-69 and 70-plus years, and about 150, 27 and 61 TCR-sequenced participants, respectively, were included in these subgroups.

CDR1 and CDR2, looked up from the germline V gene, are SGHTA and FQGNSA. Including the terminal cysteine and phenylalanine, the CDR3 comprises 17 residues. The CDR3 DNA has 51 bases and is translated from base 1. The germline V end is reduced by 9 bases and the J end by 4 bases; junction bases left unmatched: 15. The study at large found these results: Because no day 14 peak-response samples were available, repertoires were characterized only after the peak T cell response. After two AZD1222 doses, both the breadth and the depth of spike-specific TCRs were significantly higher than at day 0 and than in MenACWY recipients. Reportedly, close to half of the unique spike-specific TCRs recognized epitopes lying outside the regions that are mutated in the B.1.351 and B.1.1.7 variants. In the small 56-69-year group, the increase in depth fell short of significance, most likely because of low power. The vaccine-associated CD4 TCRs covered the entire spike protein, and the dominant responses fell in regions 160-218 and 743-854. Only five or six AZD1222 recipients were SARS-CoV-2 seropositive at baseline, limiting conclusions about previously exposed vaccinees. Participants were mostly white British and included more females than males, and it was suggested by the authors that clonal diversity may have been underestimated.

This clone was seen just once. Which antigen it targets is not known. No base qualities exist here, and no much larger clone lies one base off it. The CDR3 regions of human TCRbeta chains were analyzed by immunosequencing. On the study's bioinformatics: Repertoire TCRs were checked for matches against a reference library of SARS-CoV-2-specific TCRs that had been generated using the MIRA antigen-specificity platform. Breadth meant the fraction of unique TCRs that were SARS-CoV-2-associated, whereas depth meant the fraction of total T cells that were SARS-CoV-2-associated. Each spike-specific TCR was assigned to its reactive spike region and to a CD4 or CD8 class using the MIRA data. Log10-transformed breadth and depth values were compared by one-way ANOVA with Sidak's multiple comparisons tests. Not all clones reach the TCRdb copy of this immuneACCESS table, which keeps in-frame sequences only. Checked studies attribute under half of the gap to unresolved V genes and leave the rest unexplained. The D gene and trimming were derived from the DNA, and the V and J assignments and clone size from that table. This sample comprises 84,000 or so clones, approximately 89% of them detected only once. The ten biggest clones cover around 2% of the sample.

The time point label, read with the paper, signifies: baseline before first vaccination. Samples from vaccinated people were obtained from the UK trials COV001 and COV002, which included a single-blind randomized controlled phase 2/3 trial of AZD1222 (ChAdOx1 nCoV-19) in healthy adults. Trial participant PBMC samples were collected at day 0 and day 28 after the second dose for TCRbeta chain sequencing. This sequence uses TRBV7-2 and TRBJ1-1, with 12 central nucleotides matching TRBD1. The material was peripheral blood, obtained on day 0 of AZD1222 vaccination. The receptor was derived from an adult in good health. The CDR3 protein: CASIRDRGRGAGTEAFF. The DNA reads TGTGCCAGTATCCGGGACAGGGGGCGCGGGGCGGGCACTGAAGCTTTCTTT.